Following are 9 T cell receptor beta chains from one sample sequenced in a study of CD8 T cells in ankylosing spondylitis. General study results and limits: Blood from ankylosing spondylitis patients appeared to carry a characteristic roughly eight-variant TCR beta motif.

MiXCR, applied by TCRdb to the 5' RACE reads, yields one record per CDR3 protein. This sample has more than 500,000 distinct CDR3 sequences, with over 4% found just once. The antigens for these receptors are not known. The sample was blood, either unsorted or a sorted T cell fraction (not recorded which). The receptors derive from a male donor with ankylosing spondylitis.

This clonotype was counted many times. The chain has TRBV7-9 and TRBJ1-1; D may be TRBD1 (6 bases). V was pared by 6 bases and J by 5 bases, with 13 bases between. This CDR3 region has 13 residues. The V gene's germline CDR1 is SEHNR and CDR2 FQNEAQ (reference sequence). As DNA, the CDR3 is TGTGCCAGCAGTCAACAGGGAGTGACTGAAGCTTTCTTT. Translating gives CASSQQGVTEAFF.

This clonotype was found many times. The CDR3 DNA follows: TGTGCCACCCAACCCCCGAGGGAGGAAAAACTGTTTTTT. Protein product: CATQPPREEKLFF. The V gene is TRBV7-9, the J gene TRBJ1-4; D not certain. The CDR3 totals 13 residues. V lost 10 bases to trimming and J lost 8 bases, with 17 bases between them. From germline, CDR1 is SEHNR and CDR2 FQNEAQ (reference sequence).

This clonotype was detected many times. The chain uses TRBV6-1 and TRBJ1-5, with a possible D match to TRBD1 (5 bases). This CDR3 has 14 amino acids. Trimming removed 6 bases from V and 4 bases from J, with 13 bases in between. Germline CDR1 is MNHNS and CDR2 is SASEGT. The DNA for the CDR3 is TGTGCCAGCAGGGCAGGGTTTAATAATCAGCCCCAGCATTTT. It specifies CASRAGFNNQPQHF.

This clonotype was observed a handful of times. The chain recombines TRBV27 with TRBJ2-7; 8 nucleotides agree with TRBD1. The CDR3 sequence is 14 residues long. CDR1 is MNHEY and CDR2 is SMNVEV in the germline V gene (reference sequence). V lost 7 bases, J lost 1 base, and 6 bases stayed unmatched. Written as DNA, the CDR3 is TGTGCCAGCAAACGGACAGGGAGGTCCTACGAGCAGTACTTC. Its protein product is CASKRTGRSYEQYF.

There are many counts of this clonotype. The chain uses TRBV5-1 and TRBJ2-2; TRBD2 matches 7 bases. In germline, CDR1 is SGHRS, CDR2 YFSETQ. The CDR3 is 16 residues long. Losses at the gene ends were 6 bases for V and 3 bases for J; bases not matched to a gene: 11. CDR3 bases: TGCGCCAGCACCCTCGATGCGGGAGTAGACACCGGGGAGCTGTTTTTT. Protein: CASTLDAGVDTGELFF.

Many counts were recorded for this clonotype. The V gene is TRBV6-1, the J gene TRBJ1-4, with 9 bases that match TRBD1. Trimming removed 7 bases from V and 7 bases from J; junction bases left unmatched: 7. CDR3 length equals 14 residues. Germline CDR1 and CDR2: MNHNS and SASEGT. The chain's CDR3 is CASTSGTGSEKLFF. In nucleotides, the CDR3 is TGTGCCAGCACCTCCGGGACAGGGAGTGAAAAACTGTTTTTT.

Ten or more counts support this clonotype. The rearrangement uses TRBV28 and TRBJ1-2, with D unresolved. The CDR3 is 17 amino acids. V was cut by 3 bases and J by 2 bases, with 19 bases left in between. In germline, CDR1 is MDHEN, CDR2 SYDVKM. The CDR3 is CASSFLGEIRVNYGYTF. DNA for the CDR3: TGTGCCAGCAGTTTTCTCGGTGAGATCCGGGTAAACTATGGCTACACCTTC.

This clonotype was recorded at least ten times. The chain combines TRBV20-1 with TRBJ1-2; D remains unclear. Looked up from germline, CDR1 is DFQATT and CDR2 is SNEGSKA (reference sequence). This CDR3 comprises 14 residues. Trimming took 5 bases from V and 6 from J, leaving 19 bases between them. CDR3 protein: CSAGEDLLGHGYTF. CDR3 DNA sequence: TGCAGTGCTGGGGAGGACCTCCTAGGTCATGGCTACACCTTC.

This clonotype was counted ten times or more. V gene TRBV20-1 combines with J gene TRBJ1-1, with D possibly being TRBD1 (6 bases). The CDR3 sequence is 18 residues long. The germline V and J ends were trimmed by 3 bases and 0 bases, with 23 bases remaining between them. Germline V gene data show CDR1 as DFQATT and CDR2 as SNEGSKA (reference sequence). The CDR3 nucleotides read TGCAGTGCTAGCGAATTACAGGGTACCCCGGGAGTGAACACTGAAGCTTTCTTT. It translates to CSASELQGTPGVNTEAFF.